These 11 T cell receptor beta chains came from one sample sequenced in a study of blood T cell repertoires in COVID-19. Clones were sequenced by immunoSEQ multiplex PCR, and TCRdb holds only the in-frame ones, with some missing. This repertoire shows tens of thousands of clones, roughly nine tenths found once; its top ten account for about 5%. What was sequenced was peripheral blood. The receptors were gathered from a man aged 60-69 years with COVID-19, enrolled during active disease.

The chain is built from TRBV11-3 and TRBJ2-7; 11 bases match TRBD2. This CDR3 spans 16 amino acids. Trimming cost V 0 bases and J 2 bases; bases outside gene matches: 3. Germline values: CDR1 SGHNT, CDR2 YENEEA. CDR3 protein: CASSLEGLAATYEQYF. The CDR3 DNA follows: TGTGCCAGCAGCTTAGAGGGACTAGCGGCAACCTACGAGCAGTACTTC.

This clone was seen only once. A read error may account for a junction end that differs from germline. This chain uses TRBV7-3 with TRBJ2-7; D not certain. The CDR3 length is 16 residues. CDR1 SGHTA and CDR2 FQGTGA come from the germline V gene. The CDR3 is CASSLNPAGSSDEQYF. The CDR3 DNA is TGTGCCAGCAGCTTAAATCCGGCAGGATCCTCCGACGAGCAGTACTTC.

In nucleotides, the CDR3 is TGTGCCAGCAGTCCCGGGAGGGCGGGAGAAAATGAGCAGTTCTTC. Protein product: CASSPGRAGENEQFF. The J gene is TRBJ2-1, the V gene TRBV6-5, with 8 bases lining up with TRBD2. With 5 bases clipped from V and 7 bases from J, the junction kept 10 bases outside the gene matches. This CDR3 contains 15 residues. Germline V gene data show CDR1 as MNHEY and CDR2 as SVGAGI.

The rearrangement joins TRBV6-5 to TRBJ1-2, with a possible D match to TRBD1 (6 bases). V was shortened by 6 bases and J by 0 bases, with 14 bases between the two germline ends. The CDR3 length is 15 residues. CDR1 is MNHEY and CDR2 is SVGAGI in the germline V gene. As DNA, the CDR3 is TGTGCCAGCAGCCCAACAGGGTCCACTAACTATGGCTACACCTTC. This translates into CASSPTGSTNYGYTF.

The chain recombines TRBV18 with TRBJ1-2; TRBD1 aligns across 9 bases. The CDR3 totals 15 residues. V trimming: 0 bases; J trimming: 4 bases; junction bases outside the gene matches: 3. Germline V gene sequence: CDR1 KGHSH, CDR2 LQKENI. CDR3 residues: CASSPPTGGSYGYTF. As DNA, the CDR3 is TGTGCCAGCTCACCACCGACAGGGGGGAGCTATGGCTACACCTTC.

V usage is TRBV24-1 and J usage is TRBJ2-1; D might be TRBD2 (6 bases). This CDR3 region has 15 residues. The V gene lost 9 bases and the J gene lost 4 bases, with 18 bases spanning the gap. CDR1 KGHDR and CDR2 SFDVKD come from the germline V gene. CDR3 DNA sequence: TGTGCCACCGGTTTAAGCGGGTTCCGATACAATGAGCAGTTCTTC. Protein product: CATGLSGFRYNEQFF.

This clone was found a few times. The chain combines TRBV21-1 with TRBJ2-1; the table's D call, TRBD2, has no DNA check behind it. TRBV21-1 is designated a pseudogene. The CDR3 has 18 amino acids. The CDR3 protein is CASSNPRLAIFSFNEQFF. In DNA form, the CDR3 reads TGTGCCAGCAGCAACCCTCGACTAGCGATTTTTAGCTTCAATGAGCAGTTCTTC.

This chain links TRBV30 with TRBJ2-1; D remains unclear. With 3 bases removed from V and 4 bases from J, the gap between germline ends came to 7 bases. The CDR3 spans 12 residues. Germline CDR1 is GTSNPN and CDR2 is SVGIG (reference sequence). CDR3 sequence: CAWRIPYNEQFF. Written as DNA, the CDR3 is TGTGCCTGGAGAATCCCGTACAATGAGCAGTTCTTC.

This chain joins TRBV5-4 and TRBJ2-7, with 9 bases identical to TRBD1. The germline CDR1 and CDR2 sequences are SGHNT and YYREEE (reference sequence). The CDR3 consists of 15 residues. V lost 5 bases, J lost 2 bases, and 8 bases stayed unmatched. The CDR3 DNA reads as TGTGCCAGCAGACTCGCCGGGACAGGGCCCTACGAGCAGTACTTC. This encodes CASRLAGTGPYEQYF.

V gene TRBV28 combines with J gene TRBJ1-5, with D perhaps matching TRBD1 (5 bases). This CDR3 has 15 residues. The V gene lost 5 bases and the J gene lost 9 bases, with 20 bases spanning the gap. The germline V gene encodes CDR1 MDHEN and CDR2 SYDVKM. This chain's CDR3 is CASSRWGQETRPQHF. The CDR3 DNA follows: TGTGCCAGCAGTCGGTGGGGCCAGGAGACTCGGCCCCAGCATTTT. Combining the CDR3 with reference TRBV28 and TRBJ1-5 gives the whole variable domain DVKVTQSSRYLVKRTGEKVFLECVQDMDHENMFWYRQDPGLGLRLIYFSYDVKMKEKGDIPEGYSVSREKKERFSLILESASTNQTSMYLCASSRWGQETRPQHFGDGTRLSIL.

The chain is built from TRBV30 and TRBJ2-1; no firm D call. CDR3 length: 14 residues. Trimming removed 1 base at V and 4 bases at J, with 11 bases between. CDR1 GTSNPN and CDR2 SVGIG come from the germline V gene (reference sequence). The CDR3 DNA is TGTGCCTGGAGTGAGCGAGTCCGTTACAATGAGCAGTTCTTC. The encoded protein is CAWSERVRYNEQFF.